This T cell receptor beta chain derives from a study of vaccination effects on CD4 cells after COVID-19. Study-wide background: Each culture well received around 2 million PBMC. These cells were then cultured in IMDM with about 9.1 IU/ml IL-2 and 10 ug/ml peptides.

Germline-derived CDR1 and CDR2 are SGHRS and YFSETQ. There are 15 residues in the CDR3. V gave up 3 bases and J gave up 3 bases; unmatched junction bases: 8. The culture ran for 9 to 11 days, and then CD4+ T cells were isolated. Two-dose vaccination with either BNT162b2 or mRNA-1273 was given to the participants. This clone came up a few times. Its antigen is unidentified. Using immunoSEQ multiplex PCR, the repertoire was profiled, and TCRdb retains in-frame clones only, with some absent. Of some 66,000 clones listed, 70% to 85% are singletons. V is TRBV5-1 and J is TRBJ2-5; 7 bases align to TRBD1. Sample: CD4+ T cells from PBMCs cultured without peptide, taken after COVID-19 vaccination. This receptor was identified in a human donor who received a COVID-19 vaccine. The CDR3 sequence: CASSSQTGMKETQYF. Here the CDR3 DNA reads TGCGCCAGCAGCTCCCAGACAGGGATGAAAGAGACCCAGTACTTC.